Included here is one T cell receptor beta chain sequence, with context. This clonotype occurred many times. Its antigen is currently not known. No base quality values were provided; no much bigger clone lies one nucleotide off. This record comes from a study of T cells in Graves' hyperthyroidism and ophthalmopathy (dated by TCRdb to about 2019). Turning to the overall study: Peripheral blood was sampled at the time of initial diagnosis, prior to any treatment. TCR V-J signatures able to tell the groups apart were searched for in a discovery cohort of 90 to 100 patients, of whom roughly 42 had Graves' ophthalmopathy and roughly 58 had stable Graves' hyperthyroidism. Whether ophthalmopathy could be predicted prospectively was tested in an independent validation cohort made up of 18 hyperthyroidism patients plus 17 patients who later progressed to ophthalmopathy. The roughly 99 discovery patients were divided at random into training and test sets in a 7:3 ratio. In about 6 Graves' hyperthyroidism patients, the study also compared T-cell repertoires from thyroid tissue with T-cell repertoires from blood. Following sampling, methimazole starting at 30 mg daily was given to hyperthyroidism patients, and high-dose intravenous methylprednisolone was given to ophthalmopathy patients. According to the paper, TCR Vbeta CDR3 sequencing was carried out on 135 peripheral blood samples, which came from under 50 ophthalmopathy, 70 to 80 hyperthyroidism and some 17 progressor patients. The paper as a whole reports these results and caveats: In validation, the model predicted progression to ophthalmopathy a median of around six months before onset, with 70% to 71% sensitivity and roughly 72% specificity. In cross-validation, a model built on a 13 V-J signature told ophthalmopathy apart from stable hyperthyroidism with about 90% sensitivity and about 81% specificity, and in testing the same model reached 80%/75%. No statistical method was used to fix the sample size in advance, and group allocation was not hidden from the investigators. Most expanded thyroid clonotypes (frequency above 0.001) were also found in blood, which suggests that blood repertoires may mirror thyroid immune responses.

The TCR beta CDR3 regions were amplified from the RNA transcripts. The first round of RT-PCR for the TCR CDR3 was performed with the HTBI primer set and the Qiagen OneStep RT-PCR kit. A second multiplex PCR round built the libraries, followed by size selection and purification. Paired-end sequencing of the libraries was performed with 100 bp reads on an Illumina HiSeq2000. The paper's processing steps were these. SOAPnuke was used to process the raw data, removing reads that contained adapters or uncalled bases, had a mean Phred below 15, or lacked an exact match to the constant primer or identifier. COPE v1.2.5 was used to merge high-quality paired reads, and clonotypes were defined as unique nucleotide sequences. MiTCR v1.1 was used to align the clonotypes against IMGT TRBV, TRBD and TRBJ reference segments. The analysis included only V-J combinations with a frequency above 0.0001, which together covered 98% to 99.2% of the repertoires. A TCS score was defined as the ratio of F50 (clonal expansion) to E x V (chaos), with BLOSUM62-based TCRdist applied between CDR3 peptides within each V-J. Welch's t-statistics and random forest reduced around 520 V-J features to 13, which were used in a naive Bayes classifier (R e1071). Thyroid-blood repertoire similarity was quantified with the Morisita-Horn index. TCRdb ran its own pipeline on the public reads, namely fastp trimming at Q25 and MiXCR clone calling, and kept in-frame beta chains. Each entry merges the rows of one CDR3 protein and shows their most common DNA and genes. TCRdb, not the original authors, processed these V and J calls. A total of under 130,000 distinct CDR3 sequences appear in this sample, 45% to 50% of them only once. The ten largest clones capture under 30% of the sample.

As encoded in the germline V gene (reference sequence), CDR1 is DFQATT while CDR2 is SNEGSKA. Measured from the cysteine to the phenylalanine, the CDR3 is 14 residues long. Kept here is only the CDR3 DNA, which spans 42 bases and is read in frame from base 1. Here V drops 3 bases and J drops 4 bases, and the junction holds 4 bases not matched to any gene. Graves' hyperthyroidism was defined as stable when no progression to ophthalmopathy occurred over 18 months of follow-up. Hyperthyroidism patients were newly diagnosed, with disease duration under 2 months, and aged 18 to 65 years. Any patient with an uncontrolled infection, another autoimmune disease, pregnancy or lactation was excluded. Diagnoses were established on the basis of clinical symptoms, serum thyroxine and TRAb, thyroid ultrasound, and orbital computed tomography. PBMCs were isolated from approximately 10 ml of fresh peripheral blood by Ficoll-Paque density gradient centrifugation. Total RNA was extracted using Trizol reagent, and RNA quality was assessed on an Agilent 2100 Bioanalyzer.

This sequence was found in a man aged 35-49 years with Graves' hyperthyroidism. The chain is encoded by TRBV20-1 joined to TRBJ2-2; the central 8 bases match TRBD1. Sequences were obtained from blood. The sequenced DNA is TGCAGTGCTAGCAGGGGGCCAGTCACCGGGGAGCTGTTTTTT. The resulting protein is CSASRGPVTGELFF.